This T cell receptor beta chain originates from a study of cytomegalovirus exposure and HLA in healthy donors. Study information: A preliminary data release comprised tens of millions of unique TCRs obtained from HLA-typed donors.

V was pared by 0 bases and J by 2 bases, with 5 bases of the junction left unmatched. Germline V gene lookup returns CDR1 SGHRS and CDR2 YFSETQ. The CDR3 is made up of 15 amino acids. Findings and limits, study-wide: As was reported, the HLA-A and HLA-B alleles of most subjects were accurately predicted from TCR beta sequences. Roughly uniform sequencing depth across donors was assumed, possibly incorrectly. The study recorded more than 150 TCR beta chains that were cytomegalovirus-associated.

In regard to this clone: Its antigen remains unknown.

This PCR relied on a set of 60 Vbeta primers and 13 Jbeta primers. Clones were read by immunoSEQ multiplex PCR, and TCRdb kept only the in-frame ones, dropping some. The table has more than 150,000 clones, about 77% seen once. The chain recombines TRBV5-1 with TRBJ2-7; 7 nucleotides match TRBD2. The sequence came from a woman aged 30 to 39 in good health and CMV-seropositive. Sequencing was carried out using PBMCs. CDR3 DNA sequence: TGCGCCAGCAGCTTGGGGGGGGGACTGACCTACGAGCAGTACTTC. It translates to CASSLGGGLTYEQYF.